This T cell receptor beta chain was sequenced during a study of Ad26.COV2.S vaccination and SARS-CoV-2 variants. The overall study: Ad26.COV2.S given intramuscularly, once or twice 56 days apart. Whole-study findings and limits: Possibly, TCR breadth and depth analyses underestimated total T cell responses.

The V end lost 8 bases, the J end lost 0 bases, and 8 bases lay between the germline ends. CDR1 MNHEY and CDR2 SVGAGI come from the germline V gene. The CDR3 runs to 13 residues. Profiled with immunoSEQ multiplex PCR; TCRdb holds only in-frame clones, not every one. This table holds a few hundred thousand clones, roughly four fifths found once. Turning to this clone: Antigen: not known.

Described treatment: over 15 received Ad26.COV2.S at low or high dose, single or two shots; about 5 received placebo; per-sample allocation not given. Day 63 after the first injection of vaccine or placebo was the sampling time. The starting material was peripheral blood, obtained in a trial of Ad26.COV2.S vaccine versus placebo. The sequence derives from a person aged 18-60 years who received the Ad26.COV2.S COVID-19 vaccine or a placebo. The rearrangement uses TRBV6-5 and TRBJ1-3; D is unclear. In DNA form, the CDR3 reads TGTGCCAGCGGTTGGTTCTCTGGAAACACCATATATTTT. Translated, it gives CASGWFSGNTIYF.